This passage covers 23 T cell receptor beta chains from one sample sequenced in a study of T cells in lung cancer brain metastases (dated by TCRdb to the late 2010s). The method behind the library was the immunoSEQ multiplex PCR assay. TCRdb holds this immuneACCESS table with in-frame rearrangements only. Some clones are missing; in checked studies, unresolved V genes explain under half, and the rest has no known cause. The sample data list roughly 5,500 clones, and around 85% of these were observed just once. Of the sample, about 4.3% is held by the ten largest clones. The sample comprised tumor tissue from the primary lung tumor. Sample cell subset or site, as interpreted from the label and publication: primary lung cancer lesion. The source is a man aged 70 or older with non-small cell lung cancer.

This clone was counted between two and nine times. The rearrangement joins TRBV7-6 to TRBJ2-7; possibly TRBD1 for D (5 bases). CDR3 size: 13 residues. V was clipped by 1 base and J by 3 bases, with 7 bases between them. Germline CDR1 SGHVS, CDR2 FNYEAQ. The CDR3 DNA follows: TGTGCCAGCAGCTTAGGCGACAGCTACGAGCAGTACTTC. Its protein product is CASSLGDSYEQYF.

The rearrangement joins TRBV5-1 to TRBJ1-5, with D possibly matching TRBD1 (5 bases). Trimming left V 2 bases short and J 7 bases short, with 10 bases between. This CDR3 spans 13 amino acids. Germline V gene lookup returns CDR1 SGHRS and CDR2 YFSETQ. As DNA, the CDR3 is TGCGCCAGCAGCTTCGAAGGGGACCAGCCCCAGCATTTT. It encodes CASSFEGDQPQHF.

J is TRBJ1-4 and V is TRBV4-3, with D tentatively TRBD1 (5 bases). Trimming took 0 bases from V and 13 from J, leaving 9 bases between them. The CDR3 has 12 amino acids. CDR1 is LGHNA, CDR2 YSLEER, per germline. The CDR3 nucleotides read TGCGCCAGCAGCCAAGATGGGACGGGACTGTTTTTT. Residues: CASSQDGTGLFF.

This clone has a single count. The chain has TRBV7-2 and TRBJ2-3; D not certain. The V end lost 1 base, the J end lost 1 base, and 6 bases lay between the germline ends. The CDR3 has 14 amino acids. Germline loops: CDR1 SGHTA, CDR2 FQGNSA. This chain's CDR3 is CASSLGTGTDTQYF. CDR3 nucleotides: TGTGCCAGCAGCTTAGGTACTGGCACAGATACGCAGTATTTT.

This clone came up once. The chain is built from TRBV9 and TRBJ2-1; TRBD2 might be the D (6 bases). Germline CDR1 and CDR2: SGDLS and YYNGEE. The length of the CDR3 is 15 residues. V gave up 0 bases and J gave up 4 bases, with 11 bases separating them. CDR3 coding DNA: TGTGCCAGCAGCGTAGATAGCGGAGGTTACAATGAGCAGTTCTTC. Its translation: CASSVDSGGYNEQFF.

The genes are TRBV18 and TRBJ2-3; 8 bases line up with TRBD1. Trimming at V came to 3 bases and at J to 2 bases, leaving 7 bases not matched to a gene. Germline V gene lookup returns CDR1 KGHSH and CDR2 LQKENI. The CDR3 length is 16 residues. Here the CDR3 reads CASSPIQQGVTDTQYF. Here the CDR3 DNA reads TGTGCCAGCTCACCCATCCAACAGGGGGTCACAGATACGCAGTATTTT.

The V gene is TRBV7-8, the J gene TRBJ2-5; TRBD1 matches 7 bases. The V and J ends lost 2 bases and 5 bases, in that order; junction bases with no gene match: 5. This CDR3 spans 14 amino acids. The germline V gene has CDR1 SGHVS and CDR2 FQNEAQ. In DNA, the CDR3 is TGTGCCAGCAGCTTAACAGGGGCCCGGGAGACCCAGTACTTC. It yields the protein CASSLTGARETQYF.

J is TRBJ1-4 and V is TRBV4-1; 7 bases are a match to TRBD1. The CDR3 runs to 13 residues. With 5 bases clipped from V and 4 bases from J, the junction kept 1 base outside the gene matches. The germline CDR1 and CDR2 sequences are MGHRA and YSYEKL. CDR3 sequence reads: CASSGTVNEKLFF. In DNA, the CDR3 is TGCGCCAGCAGCGGGACAGTTAATGAAAAACTGTTTTTT.

This sequence joins TRBV6-1 and TRBJ2-5, with D possibly matching TRBD1 (5 bases). The V gene's germline CDR1 is MNHNS and CDR2 SASEGT. Trimming stripped 4 bases from V and 1 base from J, with 10 bases between. The CDR3 runs to 14 residues. CDR3 nucleotide sequence: TGTGCCAGCAGTGGACGACAGTTCCAAGAGACCCAGTACTTC. It codes for CASSGRQFQETQYF.

V usage is TRBV5-4 and J usage is TRBJ2-1; D uncertain. The V end was cut by 3 bases, the J end by 10 bases, with 23 bases between. Germline V gene sequence: CDR1 SGHNT, CDR2 YYREEE (reference sequence). The CDR3 length is 16 residues. For the CDR3, the DNA is TGTGCCAGCAGCTACGGCCTAGAGGCCTTTGGCGTGGAGCAGTTCTTC. Amino acids: CASSYGLEAFGVEQFF.

The V call is TRBV18, the J call TRBJ2-7, with 7 bases that match TRBD1. J lost 3 bases, V lost 0 bases, and 11 bases had no gene match. CDR3 length equals 17 residues. The V gene's germline CDR1 is KGHSH and CDR2 LQKENI. The CDR3 DNA is TGTGCCAGCTCACCACCGATGGCAGGGGGTTCCCGCTACGAGCAGTACTTC. Amino acids: CASSPPMAGGSRYEQYF. Based on the CDR3 plus reference TRBV18 and TRBJ2-7, the full variable domain is NAGVMQNPRHLVRRRGQEARLRCSPMKGHSHVYWYRQLPEEGLKFMVYLQKENIIDESGMPKERFSAEFPKEGPSILRIQQVVRGDSAAYFCASSPPMAGGSRYEQYFGPGTRLTVT.

Concerning this clone: The same CDR3 is also encoded by other DNA sequences in this sample. V is TRBV30 and J is TRBJ2-2; 10 bases are a match to TRBD2. Germline V lookup: CDR1 GTSNPN, CDR2 SVGIG (reference sequence). J lost 4 bases, V lost 3 bases, and 2 bases had no gene match. This CDR3 spans 14 amino acids. DNA for the CDR3: TGTGCCTGGAGATTAGCGGGAGGCACCGGGGAGCTGTTTTTT. Its protein is CAWRLAGGTGELFF.

The J gene is TRBJ2-5, the V gene TRBV5-4, with 7 bases lining up with TRBD2. Germline assignment: CDR1 SGHNT and CDR2 YYREEE (reference sequence). The CDR3 runs 16 residues. J gave up 5 bases and V 4 bases, and 14 bases lay outside the gene matches. This chain's CDR3 is CASSQGDYSITETQYF. The CDR3 region has the DNA TGTGCCAGCAGCCAAGGGGACTACTCCATAACGGAGACCCAGTACTTC.

This chain joins TRBV27 and TRBJ2-5; the match to TRBD2 covers 11 bases. CDR3 length: 16 amino acids. Losses at the gene ends were 5 bases for V and 1 base for J; bases not matched to a gene: 6. CDR1 is MNHEY, CDR2 SMNVEV, per germline (reference sequence). CDR3 in DNA: TGTGCCAGCAGTGCCCTAGCGGGGGGTATCCAAGAGACCCAGTACTTC. This codes for CASSALAGGIQETQYF.

The chain uses TRBV2 and TRBJ1-5, with D possibly being TRBD1 (6 bases). This CDR3 contains 14 residues. Germline V gene lookup returns CDR1 SNHLY and CDR2 FYNNEI. Trimming removed 8 bases at V and 3 bases at J, with 14 bases between. The CDR3 protein is CASGEQGNNQPQHF. In DNA form, the CDR3 reads TGTGCCAGCGGGGAACAGGGTAACAATCAGCCCCAGCATTTT.

In DNA, the CDR3 is TGTGCCAGCAGCTTAGGGGACGGATATCAGCCCCAGCATTTT. It translates to CASSLGDGYQPQHF. The chain links TRBV7-2 to TRBJ1-5; tentative D call: TRBD1 (5 bases). Trimming removed 1 base from V and 5 bases from J, with 9 bases in between. Germline assignment: CDR1 SGHTA and CDR2 FQGNSA. CDR3 length: 14 amino acids.

The chain uses TRBV19 and TRBJ2-2; unclear D gene. Trimming removed 7 bases from V and 7 bases from J, with 4 bases in between. The CDR3 contains 10 residues. Germline V lookup: CDR1 LNHDA, CDR2 SQIVND (reference sequence). DNA of the CDR3: TGTGCCAGTAAAGGCGGGGAGCTGTTTTTT. Its translation is CASKGGELFF.

This chain uses TRBV29-1 with TRBJ2-7, with D perhaps matching TRBD1 (6 bases). The V and J ends lost 7 bases and 7 bases respectively, with 23 bases between them. The CDR3 is 14 residues long. Germline V CDR1 and CDR2: SQVTM, ANQGSEA. In nucleotides, the CDR3 is TGCAGCGCCATTACAGGGTTCTCAACGAGGGAGCAGTACTTC. This encodes CSAITGFSTREQYF.

The sample holds a few counts of this clone. CDR3 nucleotides: TGTGCCAGCAGCTCGACAGGGTTCAGAGATACGCAGTATTTT. Translating gives CASSSTGFRDTQYF. The chain carries TRBV11-1 and TRBJ2-3, with 7 bases aligning to TRBD1. There are 14 residues in the CDR3. Germline-derived CDR1 and CDR2 are SGHAT and FQDESV (reference sequence). V shed 4 bases and J 5 bases; nucleotides not matched to a gene: 6. The full variable domain, in which reference TRBV11-1 and TRBJ2-3 provide the parts outside the CDR3, is EAEVAQSPRYKITEKSQAVAFWCDPISGHATLYWYRQILGQGPELLVQFQDESVVDDSQLPKDRFSAERLKGVDSTLKIQPAELGDSAMYLCASSSTGFRDTQYFGPGTRLTVL.

V usage is TRBV6-5 and J usage is TRBJ1-2; a weak D match, TRBD1 (5 bases). The V and J ends lost 2 bases and 3 bases respectively, with 13 bases between them. CDR3 size: 15 residues. The germline CDR1 and CDR2 sequences are MNHEY and SVGAGI. CDR3 in DNA: TGTGCCAGCAGTTACCCAGGTGGGGGGGACTATGGCTACACCTTC. It codes for CASSYPGGGDYGYTF.

V and J are TRBV7-8 and TRBJ2-7, with D unclear. The CDR3 has 11 amino acids. Germline V gene data show CDR1 as SGHVS and CDR2 as FQNEAQ. Trimming pared 2 bases from V and 3 bases from J, leaving 2 bases between. The CDR3 here is CASSLYYEQYF. CDR3 sequence (DNA): TGTGCCAGCAGCTTATACTACGAGCAGTACTTC.

J is TRBJ2-2 and V is TRBV19; D uncertain. CDR3 length: 15 residues. V lost 5 bases, J lost 4 bases, and 14 bases lay in between. In germline, CDR1 is LNHDA, CDR2 SQIVND (reference sequence). CDR3 region: CASSRISVSTGELFF. The CDR3 DNA sequence: TGTGCCAGTAGTCGTATATCGGTCTCCACCGGGGAGCTGTTTTTT.

This clone was counted a few times. V usage is TRBV7-8 and J usage is TRBJ2-1; D perhaps matches TRBD2 (5 bases). There are 15 residues in the CDR3. CDR1 is SGHVS and CDR2 is FQNEAQ in the germline V gene. Trimming took 5 bases from V and 3 from J, leaving 14 bases between them. CDR3 protein: CASSLGERLYNEQFF. In nucleotides, the CDR3 is TGTGCCAGCAGCCTCGGGGAGCGCCTCTACAATGAGCAGTTCTTC.